These 27 T cell receptor beta chains share one sample of origin, sequenced in a study of T cells in women clearing cervical HPV infection. Assay used: immunoSEQ multiplex PCR; TCRdb lists only in-frame clones, some missing. This sample's clone table lists over 15,000 clones. The sample was blood buffy coat. The receptors derive from a woman aged 18 to 75 with a cervical HPV16 infection that either progressed to CIN3+ or cleared (not recorded which).

As for this clone: One end of the junction fails to match germline, which may point to a read error. The read gets to within 3 residues of the CDR3 end, and the germline J gene fills in the rest. The gene calls are TRBV7-9 and TRBJ2-7; D is undetermined. The germline CDR1 and CDR2 sequences are SEHNR and FQNEAQ (reference sequence). This CDR3 is 13 amino acids long. Partial CDR3 DNA: TGTTCCAGCAGCTTTAATCGGGCCTACGAG. This codes for CSSSFNRAYE. The entire CDR3 protein is CSSSFNRAYEQYF.

About this clone itself: With the read ending 3 residues before the CDR3 end, the germline J gene is used to fill in that end. This sequence joins TRBV7-7 and TRBJ2-3; no clear D gene. Germline values: CDR1 SSHAT, CDR2 FNYEAQ (reference sequence). Trimming took off 2 bases at V and 6 bases at J, with 12 bases between the two ends. CDR3 length: 14 amino acids. CDR3 region: CASSLTSTTDTQYF. The sequenced part of the CDR3 DNA is TGTGCCAGCAGCTTAACGTCCACTACTGATACG.

Comment on this clone: The read ends 3 residues early relative to the CDR3; the germline J gene fills the gap. V and J are TRBV11-2 and TRBJ1-2; no clear D. Germline lookup yields CDR1 SGHAT and CDR2 FQNNGV. The length of the CDR3 is 12 residues. The V gene lost 8 bases and the J gene lost 6 bases, with 13 bases spanning the gap. CDR3 region: CASRGLGNGYTF. The CDR3 bases that were read are TGTGCCAGCCGCGGTCTTGGTAATGGC.

As for this clone: From the germline J gene comes the end of the CDR3, since the read stops 3 residues before it. The chain employs TRBV7-8 and TRBJ1-6; D is perhaps TRBD1 (5 bases). The germline CDR1 and CDR2 sequences are SGHVS and FQNEAQ. V lost 1 base and J lost 12, with 13 bases in between. The CDR3 runs to 14 residues. The CDR3 loop is CASSLGQGVGPLHF. The covered CDR3 bases are TGTGCCAGCAGCTTAGGACAAGGGGTTGGACCC. Supplemented by reference TRBV7-8 and TRBJ1-6, the full variable domain reads GAGVSQSPRYKVAKRGQDVALRCDPISGHVSLFWYQQALGQGPEFLTYFQNEAQLDKSGLPSDRFFAERPEGSVSTLKIQRTQQEDSAVYLCASSLGQGVGPLHFGNGTRLTVT.

Remarks on this clone: The read terminates 3 residues ahead of where the CDR3 ends, so the germline J gene completes it. The chain recombines TRBV18 with TRBJ1-2; 7 bases are shared with TRBD1. This CDR3 contains 16 residues. Germline CDR1 KGHSH, CDR2 LQKENI. The V gene end was trimmed by 1 base and the J gene end by 4 bases; junction bases not matched to a gene: 9. The CDR3 is CASSPLGQDQIYGYTF. The CDR3 DNA, read in part, is TGTGCCAGCTCACCACTTGGACAGGATCAGATCTATGGC.

The part of the CDR3 DNA that was read is TGCGCCAGCAGCTTGGGACAGTTTGGC. It translates to CASSLGQFG. Given in full, the CDR3 is CASSLGQFGYTF. The chain recombines TRBV5-1 with TRBJ1-2; a weak D match, TRBD1 (5 bases). The CDR3 end falls 3 residues outside the read, so it is completed with the germline J gene. V lost 0 bases and J 7 bases, leaving 7 bases between the germline ends. Germline-derived CDR1 and CDR2 are SGHRS and YFSETQ. CDR3 length: 12 residues.

Concerning this clone itself: The DNA ends 3 residues before the CDR3 does, and the rest of the CDR3 is filled in from the germline J gene. The rearrangement joins TRBV20-1 to TRBJ2-7, with D perhaps TRBD2 (5 bases). Germline V CDR1 and CDR2: DFQATT, SNEGSKA (reference sequence). V shed 0 bases and J shed 0 bases, with 12 bases lying between them. This CDR3 is built from 15 residues. The CDR3 here is CSARDVGSASYEQYF. CDR3 DNA (partial): TGCAGTGCTAGAGATGTAGGTAGCGCCTCCTACGAG.

The CDR3 reads CASSSHRVGNQPQHF. The covered CDR3 bases are TGCGCCAGCAGCTCTCACAGGGTTGGCAATCAGCCC. The chain joins TRBV5-1 to TRBJ1-5, with a weak D call TRBD1 (6 bases). The CDR3 end is not reached by the read, which stops 3 residues before it; the germline J gene fills it in. The V gene lost 3 bases and the J gene lost 2 bases, with 12 bases spanning the gap. CDR1 is SGHRS and CDR2 is YFSETQ in the germline V gene. CDR3 length: 15 residues.

With respect to this clone: Read sequence stops 3 residues before the CDR3 end, and the germline J gene provides the missing end. The chain carries TRBV29-1 and TRBJ1-3; no clear D gene. The germline gives CDR1 SQVTM, CDR2 ANQGSEA. The CDR3 consists of 14 residues. Trimming stripped 6 bases from V and 0 bases from J, with 12 bases between. The sequenced CDR3 bases are TGCAGCGTGGTTACAGCGGGCTCTGGAAACACC. As protein: CSVVTAGSGNT. The complete CDR3 sequence is CSVVTAGSGNTIYF.

As to this clone: The read stops 3 residues short of the end of the CDR3; the missing end is completed from the germline J gene. The V call is TRBV5-1, the J call TRBJ1-1; 9 nucleotides match TRBD1. Germline V CDR1 and CDR2: SGHRS, YFSETQ. V dropped 4 bases and J dropped 4; count of bases not matched to a gene: 11. The CDR3 extends over 16 amino acids. CDR3: CASSVTDRGSGTEAFF. The DNA read from the CDR3 is TGCGCCAGCAGCGTGACGGACAGGGGATCGGGCACTGAA.

Its frequency marks this clone as medium-sized (0.01 to 0.1%). With the read ending 3 residues before the CDR3 end, the germline J gene is used to fill in that end. The V and J genes are TRBV10-1 and TRBJ2-1; 11 bases are shared with TRBD1. The CDR3 has 15 residues. V lost 6 bases to trimming and J lost 4 bases; unmatched junction nucleotides: 5. Germline CDR1 WNHNN, CDR2 SYGVQD (reference sequence). The DNA read from the CDR3 is TGCGCCAGCAGGATGGACAGGGGGCCATACAATGAG. This sequence encodes CASRMDRGPYNE. The whole CDR3 reads CASRMDRGPYNEQFF.

About this clone itself: With the read ending 3 residues before the CDR3 end, the germline J gene is used to fill in that end. V gene TRBV20-1 combines with J gene TRBJ1-1; tentative D call: TRBD1 (6 bases). Trimming took 6 bases from V and 0 from J, leaving 17 bases between them. This CDR3 is 15 amino acids long. Germline V gene lookup returns CDR1 DFQATT and CDR2 SNEGSKA (reference sequence). The CDR3: CSAQPEDRLNTEAFF. Partial CDR3 DNA: TGCAGTGCGCAGCCTGAGGACAGATTGAACACTGAA.

As concerns this clone: Read data end 3 residues before the CDR3 end; the end is taken from the germline J gene. The V and J genes are TRBV12-3 or TRBV12-4 and TRBJ2-7; D is perhaps TRBD2 (6 bases). CDR3 size: 13 residues. Trimming removed 6 bases at V and 6 bases at J, with 15 bases between. The sequenced CDR3 bases are TGTGCCAGCAGGGAGGGGTCCGAAAGCGAG. Translated: CASREGSESE. The CDR3 as a whole reads CASREGSESEQYF.

As to this clone: The CDR3 goes on 3 residues after the read ends, and that part is filled in from the germline J gene. The V gene is TRBV20-1, the J gene TRBJ1-1; 7 bases are a match to TRBD1. The CDR3 has 12 residues. Germline-derived CDR1 and CDR2 are DFQATT and SNEGSKA (reference sequence). The DNA read from the CDR3 is TGCAGTGCTAGAGGGACAGGATTTCGG. Protein: CSARGTGFR. The entire CDR3 sequence reads CSARGTGFRAFF.

The CDR3 bases that were read are TGTGCCAGTAGTATACTAGCGGGGGCCTCCTACAATGAG. The encoded protein is CASSILAGASYNE. The full CDR3 is CASSILAGASYNEQFF. The rearrangement joins TRBV19 to TRBJ2-1; 10 bases agree with TRBD2. The observed sequence ends 3 residues before the CDR3 terminus, with the missing tail filled in from the germline J gene. CDR1 LNHDA and CDR2 SQIVND come from the germline V gene (reference sequence). V lost 2 bases, J lost 0 bases, and 1 base stayed unmatched. This CDR3 is 16 amino acids long.

Concerning this clone: The read comes to an end 3 residues before the CDR3 does, leaving the germline J gene to fill in the end. J is TRBJ1-1 and V is TRBV20-1, with 9 bases matching TRBD1. The germline gives CDR1 DFQATT, CDR2 SNEGSKA (reference sequence). V lost 7 bases and J lost 5; bases outside the gene matches: 8. CDR3 length equals 13 residues. The sequenced part of the CDR3 DNA is TGCAGTGTCCCGACAGGGGGTCGAACTGAA. It yields the protein CSVPTGGRTE. In full, the CDR3 reads CSVPTGGRTEAFF.

Regarding this clone: The read ends 3 residues before the CDR3 terminus; that terminus is restored from the germline J gene. The chain uses TRBV7-8 and TRBJ1-4, with 7 nucleotides matching TRBD1. V trimming: 4 bases; J trimming: 5 bases; junction bases outside the gene matches: 4. Germline V lookup: CDR1 SGHVS, CDR2 FQNEAQ. The CDR3 runs 14 residues. CDR3 DNA (partial): TGTGCCAGCAGCTCCCCGACAGGGAATGAAAAA. It translates to CASSSPTGNEK. The complete CDR3 sequence is CASSSPTGNEKLFF. The full variable domain, rest sourced from reference TRBV7-8 and TRBJ1-4, is GAGVSQSPRYKVAKRGQDVALRCDPISGHVSLFWYQQALGQGPEFLTYFQNEAQLDKSGLPSDRFFAERPEGSVSTLKIQRTQQEDSAVYLCASSSPTGNEKLFFGSGTQLSVL.

As concerns this clone: The sequence runs out 3 residues before the end of the CDR3; the remainder is reconstructed from the germline J gene. This sequence joins TRBV18 and TRBJ2-1; 9 bases map to TRBD1. V lost 3 bases to trimming and J lost 6 bases; unmatched junction nucleotides: 9. CDR3 length equals 16 residues. Germline CDR1 reads KGHSH; CDR2 reads LQKENI. The CDR3 DNA, read in part, is TGTGCCAGCTCACCGACCGGGACAGGGTTCTCCAATGAG. It is translated as CASSPTGTGFSNE. The whole CDR3 protein reads CASSPTGTGFSNEQFF.

Details on this clone: The sequenced fragment ends 3 residues before the CDR3 boundary, so the rest is inferred from the germline J gene. The chain carries TRBV20-1 and TRBJ2-3; a possible D gene is TRBD1 (6 bases). Trimming removed 0 bases at V and 4 bases at J, with 11 bases between. The CDR3 is made up of 14 amino acids. The germline V gene encodes CDR1 DFQATT and CDR2 SNEGSKA (reference sequence). CDR3 region: CSARDIRGSDTQYF. The covered CDR3 bases are TGCAGTGCTAGAGACATAAGGGGGTCAGATACG.

About this clone itself: The read halts 3 residues ahead of the CDR3 end, with the missing end drawn from the germline J gene. The chain couples TRBV11-2 to TRBJ2-3; tentative D call: TRBD1 (6 bases). Germline V gene sequence: CDR1 SGHAT, CDR2 FQNNGV. Trimming took 2 bases from V and 4 from J, leaving 7 bases between them. The CDR3 covers 13 residues. This chain's CDR3 is CASSLTGSDTQYF. Partial CDR3 DNA: TGTGCCAGCAGCTTAACAGGGTCAGATACG.

Turning to this clone: The observed sequence ends 3 residues before the CDR3 terminus, with the missing tail filled in from the germline J gene. This CDR3 is also generated by other DNA sequences in the sample. The rearrangement links TRBV18 to TRBJ2-6, with TRBD1 matching over 7 bases. The trim removed 0 bases at V and 2 bases at J, leaving 7 bases unmatched. The CDR3 extends over 18 amino acids. Germline assignment: CDR1 KGHSH and CDR2 LQKENI. The sequenced part of the CDR3 DNA is TGTGCCAGCTCACCACCTTTACAGGGGCTAGCTGGGGCCAACGTC. This gives the protein CASSPPLQGLAGANV. The full CDR3 reads CASSPPLQGLAGANVLTF. Looking up the rest from reference TRBV18 and TRBJ2-6 gives the full variable domain: NAGVMQNPRHLVRRRGQEARLRCSPMKGHSHVYWYRQLPEEGLKFMVYLQKENIIDESGMPKERFSAEFPKEGPSILRIQQVVRGDSAAYFCASSPPLQGLAGANVLTFGAGSRLTVL.

On this clone itself: Read coverage stops 3 residues before the CDR3 terminus; the germline J gene supplies the remainder. The rearrangement uses TRBV30 and TRBJ1-1; unclear D gene. This CDR3 is 11 amino acids long. Trimming took off 8 bases at V and 7 bases at J, with 14 bases between the two ends. CDR1 and CDR2 from the germline V gene are GTSNPN and SVGIG (reference sequence). The sequenced part of the CDR3 DNA is TGTGCCGGCTACAGTGCTCGTGAA. Translation: CAGYSARE. The CDR3 as a whole reads CAGYSAREAFF.

As regards this clone: The read stops 3 residues short of the end of the CDR3; the missing end is completed from the germline J gene. This chain links TRBV5-1 with TRBJ2-1; the D is unclear. Germline CDR1 SGHRS, CDR2 YFSETQ. This CDR3 has 13 amino acids. Trimming shortened V by 1 base and J by 7 bases, and 9 bases separated the two germline ends. The part of the CDR3 DNA that was read is TGCGCCAGCAGCTTGTTCCTTAGAAATGAG. Translated: CASSLFLRNE. The whole CDR3 is CASSLFLRNEQFF.

Worth noting for this clone: The read terminates 3 residues before the CDR3 end, so the remaining end is supplied by the germline J gene. The V gene is TRBV2, the J gene TRBJ1-1; the D is unclear. The CDR3 spans 14 residues. Germline loops: CDR1 SNHLY, CDR2 FYNNEI. V was shortened by 0 bases and J by 1 base, with 6 bases between the two germline ends. The covered CDR3 bases are TGTGCCAGCAGTGAAGCCACAGAGAACACTGAA. As protein: CASSEATENTE. The CDR3 reads in full as CASSEATENTEAFF.

Comments on this clone: The sequence runs out 3 residues before the end of the CDR3; the remainder is reconstructed from the germline J gene. The chain couples TRBV7-3 to TRBJ2-1; 12 bases fit TRBD2. V lost 4 bases and J lost 9; bases outside the gene matches: 7. The germline CDR1 and CDR2 sequences are SGHTA and FQGTGA. There are 15 residues in the CDR3. CDR3 DNA, as far as it was read: TGTGCCAGCAGCTCTAGCGGGGGGGCTTTGTCTGAG. Protein: CASSSSGGALSE. The whole CDR3 is CASSSSGGALSEQFF.

As to this clone: With the read ending 3 residues before the CDR3 end, the germline J gene is used to fill in that end. The chain joins TRBV19 to TRBJ1-5; 10 nucleotides match TRBD1. The ends lost 7 bases at V and 3 bases at J; junction bases unmatched: 6. Germline V CDR1 and CDR2: LNHDA, SQIVND (reference sequence). This CDR3 is built from 15 residues. This CDR3 reads CASKTGQGINQPQHF. The sequenced part of the CDR3 DNA is TGTGCCAGTAAGACGGGACAGGGGATCAATCAGCCC.

With respect to this clone: The read stops 3 residues short of the end of the CDR3; the missing end is completed from the germline J gene. The chain employs TRBV14 and TRBJ2-7, with 8 positions matching TRBD2. Germline assignment: CDR1 SGHDN and CDR2 FVKESK. This CDR3 contains 14 residues. V shed 2 bases, J shed 3 bases, and the junction held 3 bases outside the gene matches. CDR3 in amino acids: CASSQSGGLYEQYF. CDR3 DNA (partial): TGTGCCAGCAGCCAATCGGGGGGGCTCTACGAG.